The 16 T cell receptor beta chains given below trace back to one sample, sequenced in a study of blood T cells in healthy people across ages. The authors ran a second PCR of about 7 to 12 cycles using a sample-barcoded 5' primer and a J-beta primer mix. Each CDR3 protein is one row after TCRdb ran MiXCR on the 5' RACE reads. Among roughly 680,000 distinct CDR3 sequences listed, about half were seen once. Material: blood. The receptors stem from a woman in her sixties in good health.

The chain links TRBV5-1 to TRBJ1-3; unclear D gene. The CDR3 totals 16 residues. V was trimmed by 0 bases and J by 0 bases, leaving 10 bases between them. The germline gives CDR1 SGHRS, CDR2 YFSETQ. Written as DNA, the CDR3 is TGCGCCAGCAGCTTGGCCGGCGGATCCTCTGGAAACACCATATATTTT. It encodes CASSLAGGSSGNTIYF.

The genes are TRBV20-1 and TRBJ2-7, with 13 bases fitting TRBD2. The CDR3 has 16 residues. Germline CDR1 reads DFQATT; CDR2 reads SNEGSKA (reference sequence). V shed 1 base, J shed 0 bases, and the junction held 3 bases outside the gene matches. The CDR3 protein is CSARGGLAGNSYEQYF. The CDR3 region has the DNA TGCAGTGCTAGAGGGGGACTAGCGGGGAACTCCTACGAGCAGTACTTC.

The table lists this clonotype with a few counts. CDR3 region: CASRRQGLTGELFF. The CDR3 DNA sequence: TGTGCCAGCAGGAGACAGGGACTCACCGGGGAGCTGTTTTTT. The chain uses TRBV12-3 or TRBV12-4 and TRBJ2-2; D possibly corresponds to TRBD1 (7 bases). The CDR3 is 14 residues long. V lost 6 bases to trimming and J lost 4 bases, with 12 bases between them.

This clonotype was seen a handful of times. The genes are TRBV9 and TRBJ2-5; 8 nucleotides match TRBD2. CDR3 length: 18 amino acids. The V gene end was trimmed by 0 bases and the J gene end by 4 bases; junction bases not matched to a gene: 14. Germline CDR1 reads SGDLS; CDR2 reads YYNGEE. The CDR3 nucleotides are TGTGCCAGCAGCGTAGACATCCCCCGCAGCGGGAGTCGAGAGACCCAGTACTTC. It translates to CASSVDIPRSGSRETQYF. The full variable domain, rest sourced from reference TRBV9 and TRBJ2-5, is DSGVTQTPKHLITATGQRVTLRCSPRSGDLSVYWYQQSLDQGLQFLIQYYNGEERAKGNILERFSAQQFPDLHSELNLSSLELGDSALYFCASSVDIPRSGSRETQYFGPGTRLLVL.

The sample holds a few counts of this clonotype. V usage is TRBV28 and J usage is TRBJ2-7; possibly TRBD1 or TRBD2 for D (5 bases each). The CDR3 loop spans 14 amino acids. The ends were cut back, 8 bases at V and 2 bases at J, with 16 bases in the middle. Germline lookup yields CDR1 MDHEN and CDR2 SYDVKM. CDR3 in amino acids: CASGTPTGAYEQYF. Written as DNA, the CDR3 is TGTGCCAGCGGGACCCCGACGGGCGCCTACGAGCAGTACTTC.

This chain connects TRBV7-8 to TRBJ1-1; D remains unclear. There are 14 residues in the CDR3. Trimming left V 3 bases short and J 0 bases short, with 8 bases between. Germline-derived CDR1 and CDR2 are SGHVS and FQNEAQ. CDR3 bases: TGTGCCAGCAGCTTGCTCCCCATGAACACTGAAGCTTTCTTT. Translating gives CASSLLPMNTEAFF. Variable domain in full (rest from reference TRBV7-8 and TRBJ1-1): GAGVSQSPRYKVAKRGQDVALRCDPISGHVSLFWYQQALGQGPEFLTYFQNEAQLDKSGLPSDRFFAERPEGSVSTLKIQRTQQEDSAVYLCASSLLPMNTEAFFGQGTRLTVV.

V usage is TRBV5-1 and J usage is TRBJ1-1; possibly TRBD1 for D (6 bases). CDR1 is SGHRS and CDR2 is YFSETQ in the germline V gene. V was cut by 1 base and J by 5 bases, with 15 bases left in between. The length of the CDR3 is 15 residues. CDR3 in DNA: TGCGCCAGCAGCTTGACAGGGCCTCAGGGGACTGAAGCTTTCTTT. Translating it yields CASSLTGPQGTEAFF.

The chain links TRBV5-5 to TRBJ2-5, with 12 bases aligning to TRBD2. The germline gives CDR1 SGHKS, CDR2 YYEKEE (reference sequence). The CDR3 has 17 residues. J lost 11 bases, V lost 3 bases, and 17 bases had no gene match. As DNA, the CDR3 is TGTGCCAGCAGCTCGGAGGGATGGACTAGCGGGACGTTTGAGCAGTACTTC. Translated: CASSSEGWTSGTFEQYF.

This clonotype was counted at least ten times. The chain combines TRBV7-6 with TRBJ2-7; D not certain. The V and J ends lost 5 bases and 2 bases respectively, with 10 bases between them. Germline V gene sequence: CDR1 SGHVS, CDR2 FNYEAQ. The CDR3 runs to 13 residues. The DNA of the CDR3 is TGTGCCAGCAGCCTGTCCGGAGCCTACGAGCAGTACTTC. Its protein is CASSLSGAYEQYF.

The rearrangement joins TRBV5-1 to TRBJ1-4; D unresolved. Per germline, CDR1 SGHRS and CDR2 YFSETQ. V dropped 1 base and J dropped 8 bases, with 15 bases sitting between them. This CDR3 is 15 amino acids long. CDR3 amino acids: CASSLRPRSGEKLFF. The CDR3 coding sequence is TGCGCCAGCAGCTTGCGGCCACGCTCCGGGGAAAAACTGTTTTTT.

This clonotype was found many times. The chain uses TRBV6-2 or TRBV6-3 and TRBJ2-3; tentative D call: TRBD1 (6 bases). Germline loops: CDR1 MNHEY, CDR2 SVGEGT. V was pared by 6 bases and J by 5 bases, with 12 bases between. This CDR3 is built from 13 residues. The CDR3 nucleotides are TGTGCCAGCAGCCGACAGGCTGGAGATACGCAGTATTTT. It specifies CASSRQAGDTQYF.

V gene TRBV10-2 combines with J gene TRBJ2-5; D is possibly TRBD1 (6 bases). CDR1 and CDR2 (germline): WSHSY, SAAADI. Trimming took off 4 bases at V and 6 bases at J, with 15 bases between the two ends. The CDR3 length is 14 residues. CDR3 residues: CASSALGQGQTQYF. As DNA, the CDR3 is TGCGCCAGCAGTGCCCTCGGGCAGGGGCAGACCCAGTACTTC.

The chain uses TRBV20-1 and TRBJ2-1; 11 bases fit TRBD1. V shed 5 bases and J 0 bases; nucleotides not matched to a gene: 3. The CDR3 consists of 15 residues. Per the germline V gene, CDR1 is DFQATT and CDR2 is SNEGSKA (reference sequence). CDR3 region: CSAVGQGASYNEQFF. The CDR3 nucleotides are TGCAGTGCTGTCGGACAGGGGGCCTCCTACAATGAGCAGTTCTTC.

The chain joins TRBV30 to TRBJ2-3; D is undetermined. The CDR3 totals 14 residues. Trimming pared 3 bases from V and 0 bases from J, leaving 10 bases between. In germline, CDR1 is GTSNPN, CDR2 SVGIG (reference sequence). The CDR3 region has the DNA TGTGCCTGGAGCGGGCCCTCTAGCACAGATACGCAGTATTTT. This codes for CAWSGPSSTDTQYF.

CDR3: CASSLLSTGSSYNEQFF. The CDR3, as DNA: TGTGCCAGCAGTTTATTGTCTACGGGGAGCTCCTACAATGAGCAGTTCTTC. The chain combines TRBV27 with TRBJ2-1, with TRBD2 as a possible D gene (5 bases). Per germline, CDR1 MNHEY and CDR2 SMNVEV (reference sequence). V was shortened by 1 base and J by 0 bases, with 13 bases between the two germline ends. There are 17 residues in the CDR3.

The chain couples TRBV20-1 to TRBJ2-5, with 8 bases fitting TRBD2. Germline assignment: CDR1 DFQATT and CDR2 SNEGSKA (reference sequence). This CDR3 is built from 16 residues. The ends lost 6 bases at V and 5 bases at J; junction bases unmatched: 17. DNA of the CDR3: TGCAGTGCCCCGGCAGGGCAAAGACTAGCGAGGGAGACCCAGTACTTC. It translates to CSAPAGQRLARETQYF.